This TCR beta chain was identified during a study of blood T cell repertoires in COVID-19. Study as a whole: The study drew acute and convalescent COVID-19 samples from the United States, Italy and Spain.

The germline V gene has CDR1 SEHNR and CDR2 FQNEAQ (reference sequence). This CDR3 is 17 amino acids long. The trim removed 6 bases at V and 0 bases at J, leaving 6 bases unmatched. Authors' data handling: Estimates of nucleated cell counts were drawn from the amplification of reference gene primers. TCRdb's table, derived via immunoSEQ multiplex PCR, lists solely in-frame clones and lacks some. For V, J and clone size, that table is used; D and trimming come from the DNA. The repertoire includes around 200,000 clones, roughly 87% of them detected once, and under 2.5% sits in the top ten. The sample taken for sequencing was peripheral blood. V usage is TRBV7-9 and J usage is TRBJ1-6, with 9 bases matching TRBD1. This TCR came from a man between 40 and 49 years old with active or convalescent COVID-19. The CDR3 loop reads CASSFDRGFSYNSPLHF. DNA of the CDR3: TGTGCCAGCAGTTTCGACAGGGGGTTCTCCTATAATTCACCCCTCCACTTT.